The source of this TCR beta chain is a study of siplizumab effects on memory and regulatory T cells. Overall study results and limits: Apparently more diverse than memory cells, naive T cells also seemed major alloresponse contributors. Sequences below about 10^-5 frequency were poorly captured. As a result, only a minor fraction of alloreactive clones mapped to unstimulated subsets. Reactions containing siplizumab showed mappable alloreactive CD4+ clones averaging approximately 66% Treg-derived, versus 25% to 30% in controls.

Per sample, roughly 94,000 TCR templates underwent assay. Repertoires were generated with immunoSEQ multiplex PCR, while TCRdb's copy carries only in-frame clones and drops some. Among about 110,000 clones listed, about nine tenths were seen once. Germline CDR1 SNHLY, CDR2 FYNNEI. The CDR3 loop spans 11 amino acids. Between the trimmed V and J ends, which lost 3 bases and 6 bases, there was a span of 6 bases. Details on this clone: Its antigen is unknown.

The chain couples TRBV2 to TRBJ2-7, with unresolved D. The specimen was CD4+ T cells sorted from blood. This TCR was recovered from a human donor in good health. The CDR3, as DNA: TGTGCCAGCAGTGATTGGGTCGAGCAGTACTTC. This encodes CASSDWVEQYF.